The 5 T cell receptor beta chains presented below share a single source sample, sequenced in a study of Ad26.COV2.S vaccination and SARS-CoV-2 variants. Measured with immunoSEQ multiplex PCR; TCRdb has only the in-frame clones, and not every one. The repertoire includes around 400,000 clones, about four fifths of them detected once, and approximately 7.8% sits in the top ten. Stated treatment: over 15 received Ad26.COV2.S at low or high dose, single or two shots; a few received placebo; per-sample allocation not given. Samples were taken on day 63 after the first vaccine or placebo injection. This specimen consisted of peripheral blood, obtained in a trial of Ad26.COV2.S vaccine versus placebo. Receptors originate from a person between 18 and 65 years old who received the Ad26.COV2.S COVID-19 vaccine or a placebo.

The chain uses TRBV18 and TRBJ2-2; either TRBD1 or TRBD2 may supply D (5 bases each). This CDR3 contains 12 residues. The ends were cut back, 6 bases at V and 7 bases at J, with 9 bases in the middle. The germline V gene has CDR1 KGHSH and CDR2 LQKENI. For the CDR3, the DNA is TGTGCCAGCTCCCAGGGAGTCGGGGAGCTGTTTTTT. Protein product: CASSQGVGELFF.

The J gene is TRBJ2-7, the V gene TRBV7-9; D not resolved. CDR3 size: 16 residues. Trimming removed 1 base from V and 3 bases from J, with 16 bases in between. Germline loops: CDR1 SEHNR, CDR2 FQNEAQ (reference sequence). CDR3 DNA: TGTGCCAGCAGCTTAGGGAAGTGGGCGGCAGACTACGAGCAGTACTTC. This sequence encodes CASSLGKWAADYEQYF.

This chain links TRBV4-2 with TRBJ1-1; D gene ambiguous. Germline V gene lookup returns CDR1 LGHNA and CDR2 YNFKEQ. With 0 bases removed from V and 3 bases from J, the gap between germline ends came to 8 bases. This CDR3 comprises 14 residues. For the CDR3, the DNA is TGTGCCAGCAGCCAAGATATACCGGACACTGAAGCTTTCTTT. It is translated as CASSQDIPDTEAFF.

V usage is TRBV5-1 and J usage is TRBJ1-1; 8 positions match TRBD1. Germline V gene lookup returns CDR1 SGHRS and CDR2 YFSETQ. V was clipped by 3 bases and J by 7 bases; unmatched bases: 8. This CDR3 is 14 amino acids long. The CDR3 DNA reads as TGCGCCAGCAGCTCCGTTCAGGGGGCTGGTGAAGCTTTCTTT. This sequence encodes CASSSVQGAGEAFF.

The rearrangement joins TRBV9 to TRBJ2-7; 8 nucleotides match TRBD1. This CDR3 comprises 17 residues. Trimming at V came to 0 bases and at J to 2 bases, leaving 10 bases not matched to a gene. Germline loops: CDR1 SGDLS, CDR2 YYNGEE. CDR3 bases: TGTGCCAGCAGCGTAGGAGACAGGGGCTATACCACCTACGAGCAGTACTTC. Protein product: CASSVGDRGYTTYEQYF. The complete variable domain, with remaining parts taken from reference TRBV9 and TRBJ2-7, reads DSGVTQTPKHLITATGQRVTLRCSPRSGDLSVYWYQQSLDQGLQFLIQYYNGEERAKGNILERFSAQQFPDLHSELNLSSLELGDSALYFCASSVGDRGYTTYEQYFGPGTRLTVT.